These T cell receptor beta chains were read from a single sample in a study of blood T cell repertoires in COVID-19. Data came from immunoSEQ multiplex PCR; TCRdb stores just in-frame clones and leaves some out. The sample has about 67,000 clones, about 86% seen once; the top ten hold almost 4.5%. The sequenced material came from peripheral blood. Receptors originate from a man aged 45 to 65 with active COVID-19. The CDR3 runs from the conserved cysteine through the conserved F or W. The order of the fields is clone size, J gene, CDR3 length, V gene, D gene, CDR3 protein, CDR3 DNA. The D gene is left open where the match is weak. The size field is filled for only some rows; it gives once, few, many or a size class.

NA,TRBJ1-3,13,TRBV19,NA,CASSLDSGNTIYF,TGTGCCAGTAGCCTGGACAGTGGAAACACCATATATTTT
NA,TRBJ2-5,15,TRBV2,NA,CASSEEIGRGETQYF,TGTGCCAGCAGTGAAGAGATCGGACGGGGGGAGACCCAGTACTTC
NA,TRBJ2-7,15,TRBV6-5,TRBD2,CASSYSGLEGYEQYF,TGTGCCAGCAGTTACTCGGGACTAGAGGGGTACGAGCAGTACTTC
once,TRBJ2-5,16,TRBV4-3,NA,CASSQDGTGGLETQYF,TGCGCCAGCAGCCAAGATGGGACTGGGGGTTTGGAGACCCAGTACTTC
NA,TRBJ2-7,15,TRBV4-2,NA,CASSQDYTTPYEQYF,TGTGCCAGCAGCCAAGATTACACTACTCCTTACGAGCAGTACTTC
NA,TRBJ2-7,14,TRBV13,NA,CASSARGRGYEQYF,TGTGCCAGCAGCGCCAGAGGACGGGGCTACGAGCAGTACTTC
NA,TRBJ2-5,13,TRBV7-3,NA,CASSPRVGETQYF,TGTGCCAGCAGCCCCAGGGTGGGAGAGACCCAGTACTTC
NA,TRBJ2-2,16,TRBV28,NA,CASRLAPTGNTGELFF,TGTGCCAGCAGGCTTGCCCCGACAGGGAACACCGGGGAGCTGTTTTTT
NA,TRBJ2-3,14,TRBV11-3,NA,CASRRASGTDTQYF,TGTGCCAGCAGAAGAGCCAGCGGCACAGATACGCAGTATTTT
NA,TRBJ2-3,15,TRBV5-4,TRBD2,CASSRTSVSTDTQYF,TGTGCCAGCAGCCGGACTAGCGTTAGCACAGATACGCAGTATTTT
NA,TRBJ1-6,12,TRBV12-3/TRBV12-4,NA,CASRANNSPLHF,TGTGCCAGCAGGGCCAATAATTCACCCCTCCACTTT
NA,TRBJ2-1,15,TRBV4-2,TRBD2,CASSHLSGAYNEQFF,TGTGCCAGCAGCCATCTTAGCGGGGCCTACAATGAGCAGTTCTTC
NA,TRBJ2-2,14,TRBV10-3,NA,CATWGQANTGELFF,TGTGCCACCTGGGGGCAGGCGAACACCGGGGAGCTGTTTTTT
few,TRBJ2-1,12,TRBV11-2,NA,CASRKDSNEQFF,TGTGCCAGCAGAAAGGACAGCAATGAGCAGTTCTTC
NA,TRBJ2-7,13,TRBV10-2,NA,CASRSGGRNEQYF,TGCGCCAGCAGATCCGGGGGAAGGAACGAGCAGTACTTC
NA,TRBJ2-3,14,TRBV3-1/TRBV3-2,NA,CASSHRGTTDTQYF,TGTGCCAGCAGCCATCGAGGCACCACAGATACGCAGTATTTT